This TCR beta chain was sequenced for a study of blood T cell repertoires in COVID-19 (TCRdb year 2020). About the investigation overall: Samples from collaborators originated in the United States, Italy and Spain and spanned both the acute and convalescent phases of COVID-19. Deeply sampled blood TCRbeta repertoires from subjects exposed to, actively infected with, or recovered from COVID-19 were included in the dataset. Where HLA class I and class II types were available, the types were taken from metadata supplied by the sample provider, not from assay-based typing. The prospective study material was composed of cDNA or gDNA derived from T cells, B-cell-depleted T cells, or PBMCs. The repertoires were released in a freely available public database meant as a resource for research on the immune response to SARS-CoV-2. The sample metadata nearly always contained a de-identified subject ID, COVID-19 status, age in years and sex. Samples came from the ongoing ImmuneRACE study (first 160 participants) plus 1,254 subjects from 6 global collaborators.

Cut back by 6 bases and 3 bases, the V and J ends lie 11 bases apart. The CDR3, from cysteine to phenylalanine, totals 13 residues. CDR3 DNA is the only sequence kept; it has 39 bases, read in frame from the first base. Enrolling through a virtual design, the prospective study's participants ranged in age from roughly 18 to 89 years and lived across some 23 United States geographic areas. To assign participants to cohorts, the prospective study relied on clinical history that participants themselves reported in a screening survey and a study questionnaire. Each participant in the prospective study had whole blood, serum and a nasopharyngeal or oropharyngeal swab collected by mobile phlebotomists. Over a 2-month period, participants in the prospective study had the option of providing additional blood draws and questionnaires. Before DNA extraction, prospective study blood samples were shipped either frozen or at room temperature.

TCRbeta CDR3 regions were amplified from genomic DNA by means of the immunoSEQ Assay, a bias-controlled multiplex PCR. Turning to the authors' computational methods: Nucleated cell counts per sample were estimated from amplification of reference gene primers within the assay. To quantify the absolute abundance of each unique TCRbeta CDR3 rearrangement, sequence reads were collapsed and filtered. For each sample, productive Simpson clonality was calculated as the square root of Simpson's diversity index over productive rearrangements. The source is immuneACCESS, and TCRdb retained only in-frame sequences with V and J called. Part of the clones is not carried over; for the studies checked, unresolved V genes explain less than half of this, and the remainder is unexplained. V, J and clone size reflect that table, while D and trimming were determined from the DNA. The sample contains about 210,000 clones, around 80% of them found a single time. Of the sample, about 4.5% falls within the top ten clones.

To note about this clone: Which antigen it targets is not known. No qualities accompany the bases; no much larger clone lies one base away.

Summary of the overall study and its limitations: Clinical and demographic metadata were provided uncurated, with the amount varying by source and participant.

The receptor was derived from a young man with acute COVID-19. The sequenced material came from PBMCs or T cells enriched from blood (not recorded which). Recombination linked TRBV12-3 or TRBV12-4 to TRBJ1-1; no D gene call is confident. Here the CDR3 is given as CASRYTDYTEAFF. Here is the DNA: TGTGCCAGCAGGTACACAGATTACACTGAAGCTTTCTTT.